This T cell receptor (beta chain) was observed in a study of cytomegalovirus exposure and HLA in healthy donors. As concerns this clone: Its antigen is still unknown.

Trimming took 10 bases from V and 1 from J, leaving 13 bases between them. CDR1 and CDR2 from the germline V gene are MNHEY and SVGAGI. This CDR3 is 13 amino acids long. Study-level results: Cytomegalovirus-associated status was assigned to about 180 TCR beta chains.

The table came from immunoSEQ multiplex PCR; TCRdb's copy has only in-frame clones and leaves some out. The repertoire holds about 120,000 clones, roughly 87% seen once, with roughly 1.2% in the top ten. The chain carries TRBV6-5 and TRBJ1-1; unclear D gene. This clonotype originated in a woman between 18 and 30 years old in good health and CMV-seronegative. The sequenced sample consisted of PBMCs. CDR3 in DNA: TGTGCCACCTTAAACCGGGGGAACACTGAAGCTTTCTTT. It yields the protein CATLNRGNTEAFF.